These 7 T cell receptor beta chains were sequenced from one sample in a study of T cells after yellow fever vaccination. TCRdb redid the calling of the 5' RACE reads with MiXCR, one entry per CDR3 protein. This table holds 100,000 to 150,000 distinct CDR3 sequences, nearly 7.5% found once. Sequencing used CD4+ T cells sorted from PBMCs, obtained 10 to 11 days after the first yellow fever vaccination. These receptors were obtained from a man between 18 and 29 years old who received the YFV17D yellow fever vaccine.

This clonotype was seen at least ten times. The chain employs TRBV5-5 and TRBJ1-4, with unresolved D. Germline V gene sequence: CDR1 SGHKS, CDR2 YYEKEE (reference sequence). The V end was cut by 0 bases, the J end by 8 bases, with 2 bases between. The CDR3 is made up of 11 amino acids. This CDR3 is CASSLVEKLFF. In DNA, the CDR3 is TGTGCCAGCAGCTTGGTCGAAAAACTGTTTTTT.

This clonotype occurred many times. The J gene is TRBJ1-2, the V gene TRBV9; no firm D call. The CDR3 extends over 16 amino acids. In germline, CDR1 is SGDLS, CDR2 YYNGEE. V gave up 0 bases and J gave up 5 bases, with 17 bases separating them. The CDR3 loop reads CASSVEYPEGRYGYTF. The CDR3 DNA follows: TGTGCCAGCAGCGTAGAATATCCGGAGGGCCGTTATGGCTACACCTTC.

V is TRBV19 and J is TRBJ1-1; D not resolved. With 4 bases removed from V and 5 bases from J, the gap between germline ends came to 14 bases. CDR1 is LNHDA, CDR2 SQIVND, per germline (reference sequence). This CDR3 comprises 14 residues. DNA of the CDR3: TGTGCCAGTAGTAGCCCGGACCACTCGACTGAAGCTTTCTTT. Residues: CASSSPDHSTEAFF.

The chain has TRBV5-4 and TRBJ2-3, with 9 bases lining up with TRBD2. The CDR3 spans 18 residues. The V and J ends lost 2 bases and 10 bases, in that order; junction bases with no gene match: 20. Germline V gives CDR1 SGHNT, CDR2 YYREEE (reference sequence). CDR3 loop: CASSLNIVGRGGKRPQYF. The CDR3 nucleotides are TGTGCCAGCAGCTTAAATATAGTGGGGCGGGGGGGCAAGAGGCCGCAGTATTTT.

The sample holds many counts of this clonotype. This sequence joins TRBV4-3 and TRBJ2-5; D gene ambiguous. The length of the CDR3 is 14 residues. Trimming left V 1 base short and J 1 base short, with 7 bases between. The germline CDR1 and CDR2 sequences are LGHNA and YSLEER. In nucleotides, the CDR3 is TGCGCCAGCAGCCAAGGCTACCCCCAAGAGACCCAGTACTTC. Translating it yields CASSQGYPQETQYF.

A note on this clonotype: Being one base from a much bigger clone, this may be a read error. The rearrangement uses TRBV5-5 and TRBJ1-1, with D unresolved. The CDR3 length is 15 residues. The germline V gene has CDR1 SGHKS and CDR2 YYEKEE (reference sequence). CDR3 amino acids: CASSLSAALKTEAFF. CDR3 nucleotides: TGTGCCAGCAGCTTGTCAGCAGCCCTGAAGACTGAAGCTTTCTTT. Variable domain in full (rest from reference TRBV5-5 and TRBJ1-1): DAGVTQSPTHLIKTRGQQVTLRCSPISGHKSVSWYQQVLGQGPQFIFQYYEKEERGRGNFPDRFSARQFPNYSSELNVNALLLGDSALYLCASSLSAALKTEAFFGQGTRLTVV.

This clonotype was recorded many times. V gene TRBV2 combines with J gene TRBJ2-7; TRBD1 aligns across 7 bases. Germline V CDR1 and CDR2: SNHLY, FYNNEI. The junction had 7 bases not matched to a gene; V was cut back by 8 bases and J by 0 bases. The CDR3 sequence is 14 residues long. CDR3 nucleotide sequence: TGTGCCAGCCGAAACCGGGACAGCTCCTACGAGCAGTACTTC. The encoded protein is CASRNRDSSYEQYF.